These T cell receptor beta chains were read from a single sample in a study of molecular identifiers for immune sequencing clone quantification. TCRdb called the PCR reads again in MiXCR, with one record for every CDR3 protein. This table holds around 480,000 distinct CDR3 sequences, about 22% found once. The sequenced sample consisted of naive CD8+ T cells from blood, with Jurkat cell RNA spiked in. The source of these receptors is a human donor in good health. Some libraries in this study had Jurkat cell RNA spiked in. Both conserved end residues are part of each CDR3. The D gene is left open where the match is weak. Expanded clones are given a class, and other clones once, few, many or no size at all.

clone size	D gene	V gene	J gene	CDR3 protein	CDR3 DNA
few	-	TRBV7-7	TRBJ2-5	CASSPRILSREPQETQYF	TGTGCTAGCAGCCCACGGATTCTCTCTCGGGAGCCCCAAGAGACCCAGTACTTC
-	TRBD2	TRBV20-1	TRBJ2-3	CSARDREGPAGGFGTDTQYF	TGCAGTGCTAGAGACCGAGAAGGACCAGCGGGAGGGTTCGGCACAGATACGCAGTATTTT
few	-	TRBV19	TRBJ1-2	CASSMTATDYGYTF	TGTGCCAGTAGTATGACTGCTACCGACTATGGCTACACCTTC
-	-	TRBV28	TRBJ1-5	CASSLVMGWAQHF	TGTGCCAGCAGCCTTGTCATGGGCTGGGCCCAGCATTTT
-	-	TRBV20-1	TRBJ2-2	CSAREVNTGELFF	TGCAGTGCAAGAGAGGTGAACACCGGGGAGCTGTTTTTT
-	-	TRBV5-4	TRBJ2-1	CASSAGQILDEQFF	TGTGCCAGCAGCGCGGGACAGATACTTGATGAGCAGTTCTTC
many	-	TRBV20-1	TRBJ2-2	CSAKGLNTGELFF	TGCAGTGCCAAGGGACTGAACACCGGGGAGCTGTTTTTT
many	-	TRBV7-9	TRBJ2-3	CASSAGPSVADTQYF	TGTGCCAGCAGCGCCGGGCCTAGCGTGGCAGATACGCAGTATTTT
-	-	TRBV28	TRBJ1-5	CASSWQGLGWEYSNQPQHF	TGTGCCAGCAGTTGGCAGGGTTTAGGATGGGAATATAGCAATCAGCCCCAGCATTTT
many	TRBD1	TRBV7-9	TRBJ2-3	CASSTGTGATDTQYF	TGTGCCAGCTCCACCGGGACAGGCGCTACAGATACGCAGTATTTT
many	TRBD1	TRBV7-9	TRBJ1-4	CASSNGQGIDEKLFF	TGTGCCAGCAGCAACGGACAGGGTATTGATGAAAAACTGTTTTTT
few	TRBD1	TRBV4-1	TRBJ2-7	CASSQVLGTAPIEQYF	TGCGCCAGCAGCCAAGTCCTCGGGACAGCGCCTATCGAGCAGTACTTC
-	-	TRBV20-1	TRBJ2-3	CSARDREDTLRDTQYF	TGCAGTGCTAGAGATCGTGAGGATACCCTTAGAGATACGCAGTATTTT
few	-	TRBV7-9	TRBJ2-5	CASSLALGGAQETQYF	TGTGCCAGCAGCTTAGCGTTGGGGGGGGCCCAAGAGACCCAGTACTTC
-	-	TRBV7-9	TRBJ1-1	CASSLGWDEAFF	TGTGCCAGCAGCTTAGGGTGGGATGAAGCTTTCTTT
few	-	TRBV30	TRBJ2-7	CAWASSGGYEQYF	TGTGCCTGGGCAAGCTCCGGTGGCTACGAGCAGTACTTC
few	-	TRBV12-3/TRBV12-4	TRBJ2-5	CASSFFLEETQYF	TGTGCCAGCAGTTTCTTTTTAGAGGAGACCCAGTACTTC
many	-	TRBV20-1	TRBJ1-6	CSARDDGEAKYNSPLHF	TGCAGTGCTAGAGATGATGGCGAGGCAAAGTATAATTCACCCCTCCACTTT
-	-	TRBV2	TRBJ2-3	CASPKRVTDTQYF	TGTGCCAGCCCCAAGCGGGTCACAGATACGCAGTATTTT
many	-	TRBV4-1	TRBJ1-1	CASGRDSHRPEAFF	TGCGCCAGCGGGCGGGATTCCCATCGTCCTGAAGCTTTCTTT
-	-	TRBV20-1	TRBJ1-3	CSARGVATGFAGNTIYF	TGCAGTGCTAGAGGCGTCGCTACAGGGTTCGCTGGAAACACCATATATTTT
-	-	TRBV4-3	TRBJ2-5	CASSQENQGYQETQYF	TGCGCCAGCAGCCAAGAAAACCAGGGATACCAAGAGACCCAGTACTTC
few	-	TRBV14	TRBJ2-1	CASSQDVLGQFF	TGTGCCAGCAGCCAAGATGTACTTGGGCAGTTCTTC
few	-	TRBV9	TRBJ2-2	CASSVGGGVRTGELFF	TGTGCCAGCAGCGTAGGAGGGGGAGTAAGGACCGGGGAGCTGTTTTTT
few	-	TRBV30	TRBJ2-7	CAWSVGPIYEQYF	TGTGCCTGGAGTGTTGGGCCAATCTACGAGCAGTACTTC
-	TRBD1	TRBV6-6	TRBJ1-2	CASSYVGTGGDGYYGYTF	TGTGCCAGCAGTTACGTCGGGACAGGGGGCGATGGTTACTATGGCTACACCTTC
few	-	TRBV7-3	TRBJ2-5	CASSLIGGVQETQYF	TGTGCCAGCAGCTTAATAGGGGGGGTACAAGAGACCCAGTACTTC
-	TRBD2	TRBV7-9	TRBJ2-1	CAGSLIPTGGVAEQFF	TGTGCCGGCAGCTTAATTCCGACGGGGGGAGTGGCTGAGCAGTTCTTC
many	TRBD2	TRBV20-1	TRBJ2-7	CSARDGLAGGYEQYF	TGCAGTGCTAGAGATGGCCTAGCGGGAGGCTACGAGCAGTACTTC
few	-	TRBV7-9	TRBJ2-1	CASSPWGASYNEQFF	TGTGCCAGCAGCCCCTGGGGGGCGTCCTACAATGAGCAGTTCTTC
many	-	TRBV4-3	TRBJ2-7	CASSQDRALYEQYF	TGCGCCAGCAGCCAAGATCGGGCCTTATACGAGCAGTACTTC
few	TRBD2	TRBV28	TRBJ2-1	CASSPGTSGSGQFF	TGTGCCAGCAGTCCCGGGACTAGCGGGAGTGGGCAGTTCTTC
-	-	TRBV11-3	TRBJ2-7	CASSQRHLFGEQYF	TGTGCCAGCAGCCAAAGACATTTGTTTGGCGAGCAGTACTTC